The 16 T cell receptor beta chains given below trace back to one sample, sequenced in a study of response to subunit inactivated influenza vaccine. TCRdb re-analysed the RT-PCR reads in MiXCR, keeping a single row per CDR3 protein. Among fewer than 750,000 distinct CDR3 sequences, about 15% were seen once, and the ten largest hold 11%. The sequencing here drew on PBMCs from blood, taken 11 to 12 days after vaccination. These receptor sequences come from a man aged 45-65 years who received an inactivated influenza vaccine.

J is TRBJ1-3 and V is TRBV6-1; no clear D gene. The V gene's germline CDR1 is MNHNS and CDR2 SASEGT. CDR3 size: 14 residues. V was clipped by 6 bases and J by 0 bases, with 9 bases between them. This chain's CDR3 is CASRDTLSGNTIYF. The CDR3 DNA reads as TGTGCCAGCAGAGACACCCTCTCTGGAAACACCATATATTTT.

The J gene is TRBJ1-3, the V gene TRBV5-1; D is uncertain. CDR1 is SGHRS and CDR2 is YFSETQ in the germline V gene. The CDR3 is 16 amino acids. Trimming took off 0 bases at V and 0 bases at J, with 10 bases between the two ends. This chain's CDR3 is CASSLALGSSGNTIYF. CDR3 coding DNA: TGCGCCAGCAGCTTGGCCCTGGGGAGCTCTGGAAACACCATATATTTT.

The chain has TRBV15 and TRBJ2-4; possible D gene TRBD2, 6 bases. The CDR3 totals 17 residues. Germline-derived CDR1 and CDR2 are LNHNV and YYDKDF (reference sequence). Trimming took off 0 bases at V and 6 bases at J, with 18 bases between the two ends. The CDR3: CATSRDHRLSGVNIQYF. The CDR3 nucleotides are TGTGCCACCAGCAGAGATCACCGTCTTTCGGGGGTAAACATTCAGTACTTC.

This chain's CDR3 is CASSLLGQGAYEQYF. In DNA, the CDR3 is TGTGCCAGCAGTCTTTTGGGACAGGGTGCCTACGAGCAGTACTTC. This chain uses TRBV6-1 with TRBJ2-7, with 9 bases lining up with TRBD1. The germline CDR1 and CDR2 sequences are MNHNS and SASEGT. The CDR3 consists of 15 residues. The junction had 7 bases not matched to a gene; V was cut back by 5 bases and J by 2 bases.

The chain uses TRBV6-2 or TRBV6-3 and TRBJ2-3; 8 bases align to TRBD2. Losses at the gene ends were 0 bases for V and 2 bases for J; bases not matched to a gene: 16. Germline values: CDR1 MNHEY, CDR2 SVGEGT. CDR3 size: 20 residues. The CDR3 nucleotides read TGTGCCAGCAGTTACTCGAATTGGGGTCTGCGGGGGGACTACACAGATACGCAGTATTTT. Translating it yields CASSYSNWGLRGDYTDTQYF.

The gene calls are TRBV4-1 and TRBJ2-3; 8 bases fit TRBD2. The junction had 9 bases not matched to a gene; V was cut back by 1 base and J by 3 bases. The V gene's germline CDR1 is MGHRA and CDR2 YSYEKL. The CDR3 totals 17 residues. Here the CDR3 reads CASSQGLNGGATDTQYF. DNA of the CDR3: TGCGCCAGCAGCCAAGGGTTGAACGGGGGGGCAACAGATACGCAGTATTTT.

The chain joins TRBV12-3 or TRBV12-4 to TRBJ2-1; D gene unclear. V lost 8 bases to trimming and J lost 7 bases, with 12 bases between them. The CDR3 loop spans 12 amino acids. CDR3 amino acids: CASQKGLNEQFF. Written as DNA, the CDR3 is TGTGCCAGCCAGAAGGGTTTAAATGAGCAGTTCTTC.

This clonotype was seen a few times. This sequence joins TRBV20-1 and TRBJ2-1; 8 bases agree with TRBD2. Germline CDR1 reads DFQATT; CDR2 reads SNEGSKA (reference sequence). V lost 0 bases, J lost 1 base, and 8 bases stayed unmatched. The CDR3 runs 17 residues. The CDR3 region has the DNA TGCAGTGCTAGAGATGGTACCAGCGGGAGATCCTACAATGAGCAGTTCTTC. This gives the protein CSARDGTSGRSYNEQFF.

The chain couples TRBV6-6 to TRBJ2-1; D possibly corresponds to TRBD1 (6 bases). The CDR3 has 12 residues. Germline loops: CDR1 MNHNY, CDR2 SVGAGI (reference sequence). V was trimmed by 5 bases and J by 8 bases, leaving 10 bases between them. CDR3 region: CASSTTGYEQFF. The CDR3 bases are TGTGCCAGCAGTACCACAGGGTATGAGCAGTTCTTC.

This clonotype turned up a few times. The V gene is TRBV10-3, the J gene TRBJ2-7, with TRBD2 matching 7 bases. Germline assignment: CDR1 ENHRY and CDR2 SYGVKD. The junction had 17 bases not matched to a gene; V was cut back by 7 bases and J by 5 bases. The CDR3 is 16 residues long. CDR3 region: CAINLPRGGLVHEQYF. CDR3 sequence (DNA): TGTGCCATCAATCTCCCGCGGGGAGGGCTAGTCCACGAGCAGTACTTC.

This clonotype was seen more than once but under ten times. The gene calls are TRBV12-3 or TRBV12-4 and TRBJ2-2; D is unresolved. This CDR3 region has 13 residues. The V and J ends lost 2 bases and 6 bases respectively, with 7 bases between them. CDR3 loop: CASSLIGSGELFF. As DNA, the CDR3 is TGTGCCAGCAGTTTAATAGGGTCCGGGGAGCTGTTTTTT.

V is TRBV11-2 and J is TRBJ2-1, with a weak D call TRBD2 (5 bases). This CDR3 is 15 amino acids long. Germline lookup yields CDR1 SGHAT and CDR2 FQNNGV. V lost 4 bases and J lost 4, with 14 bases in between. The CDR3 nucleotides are TGTGCCAGCAGCTCAACGGACTGGGTATACAATGAGCAGTTCTTC. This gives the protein CASSSTDWVYNEQFF.

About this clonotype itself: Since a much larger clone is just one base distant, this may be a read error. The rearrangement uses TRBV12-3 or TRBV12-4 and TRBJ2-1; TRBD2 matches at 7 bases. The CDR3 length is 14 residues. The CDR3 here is CASSFSSGYNEHFF. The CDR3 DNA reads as TGTGCCAGCAGTTTTTCTAGCGGTTACAATGAGCATTTCTTC.

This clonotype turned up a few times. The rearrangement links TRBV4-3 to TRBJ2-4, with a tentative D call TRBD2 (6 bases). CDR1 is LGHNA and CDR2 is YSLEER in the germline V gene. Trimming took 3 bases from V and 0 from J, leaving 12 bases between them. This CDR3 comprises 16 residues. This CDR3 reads CASSHTSNLAKNIQYF. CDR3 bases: TGCGCCAGCAGCCATACTAGCAACCTAGCCAAAAACATTCAGTACTTC.

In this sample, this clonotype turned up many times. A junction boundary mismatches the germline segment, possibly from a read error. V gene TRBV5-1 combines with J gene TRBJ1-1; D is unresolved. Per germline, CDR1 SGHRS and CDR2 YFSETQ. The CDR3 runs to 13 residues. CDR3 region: CASSLVLNTEAFF. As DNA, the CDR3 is TGTGCCAGCAGTTTGGTACTCAACACTGAAGCTTTCTTT.

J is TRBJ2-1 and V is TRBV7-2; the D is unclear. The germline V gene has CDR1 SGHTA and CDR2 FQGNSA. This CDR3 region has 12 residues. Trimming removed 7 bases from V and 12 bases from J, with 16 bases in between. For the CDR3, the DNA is TGTGCCAGCAAAAATGACCGCCCCGTGCAGTTCTTC. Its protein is CASKNDRPVQFF.